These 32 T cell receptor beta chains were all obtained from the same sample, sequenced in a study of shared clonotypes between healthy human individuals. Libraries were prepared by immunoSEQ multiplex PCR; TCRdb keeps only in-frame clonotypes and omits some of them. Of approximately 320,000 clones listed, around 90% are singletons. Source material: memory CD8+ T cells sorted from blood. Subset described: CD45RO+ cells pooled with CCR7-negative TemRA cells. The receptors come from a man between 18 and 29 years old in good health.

The chain's CDR3 is CAISDMFTSGGAVADTQYF. The DNA of the CDR3 is TGTGCCATCAGTGATATGTTCACTAGCGGGGGGGCCGTCGCAGATACGCAGTATTTT. This chain connects TRBV10-3 to TRBJ2-3; 13 bases fit TRBD2. Germline CDR1 is ENHRY and CDR2 is SYGVKD. The CDR3 runs 19 residues. Trimming took 3 bases from V and 4 from J; bases not matched to a gene: 13.

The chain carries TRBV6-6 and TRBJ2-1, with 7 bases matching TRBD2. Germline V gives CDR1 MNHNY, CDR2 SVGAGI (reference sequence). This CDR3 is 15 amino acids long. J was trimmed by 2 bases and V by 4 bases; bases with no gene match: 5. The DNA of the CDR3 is TGTGCCAGCAGTTGGTCCAGCGGGACCTACAATGAGCAGTTCTTC. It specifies CASSWSSGTYNEQFF.

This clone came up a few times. The CDR3 DNA reads as TGTGCCAGCTCAGACAGCTATGGCTACACCTTC. Translating gives CASSDSYGYTF. The genes are TRBV18 and TRBJ1-2; maybe TRBD1 (5 bases). Trimming removed 5 bases from V and 4 bases from J, with 5 bases in between. CDR1 is KGHSH and CDR2 is LQKENI in the germline V gene. The CDR3 is 11 residues long.

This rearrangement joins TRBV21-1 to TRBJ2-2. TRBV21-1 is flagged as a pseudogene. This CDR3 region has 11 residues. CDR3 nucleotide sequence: TGTGGGACGAGGAACACCGGGGAGCTGTTTTTT. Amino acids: CGTRNTGELFF.

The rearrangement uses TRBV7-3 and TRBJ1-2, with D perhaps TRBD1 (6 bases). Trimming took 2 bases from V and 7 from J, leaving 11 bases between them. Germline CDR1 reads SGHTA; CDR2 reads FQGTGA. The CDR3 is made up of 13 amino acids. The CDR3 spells CASSLLRGVGYTF. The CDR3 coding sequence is TGTGCCAGCAGCTTACTTAGGGGGGTTGGCTACACCTTC.

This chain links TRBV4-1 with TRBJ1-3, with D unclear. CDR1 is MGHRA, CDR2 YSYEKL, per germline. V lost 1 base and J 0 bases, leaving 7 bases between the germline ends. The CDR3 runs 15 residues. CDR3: CASSQGVGSGNTIYF. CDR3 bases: TGCGCCAGCAGCCAAGGAGTGGGCTCTGGAAACACCATATATTTT.

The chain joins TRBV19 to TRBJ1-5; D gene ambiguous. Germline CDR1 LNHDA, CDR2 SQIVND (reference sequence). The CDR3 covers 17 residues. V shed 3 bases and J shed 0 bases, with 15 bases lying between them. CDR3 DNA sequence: TGTGCCAGTAGTATTCTAGGCAGAGCCTATAGCAATCAGCCCCAGCATTTT. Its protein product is CASSILGRAYSNQPQHF.

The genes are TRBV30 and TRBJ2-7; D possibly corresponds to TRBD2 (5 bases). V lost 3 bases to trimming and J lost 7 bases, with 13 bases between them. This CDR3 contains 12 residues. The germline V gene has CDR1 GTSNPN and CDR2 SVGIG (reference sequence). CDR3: CAWSYGLWEQYF. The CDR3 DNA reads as TGTGCCTGGAGCTATGGACTCTGGGAGCAGTACTTC.

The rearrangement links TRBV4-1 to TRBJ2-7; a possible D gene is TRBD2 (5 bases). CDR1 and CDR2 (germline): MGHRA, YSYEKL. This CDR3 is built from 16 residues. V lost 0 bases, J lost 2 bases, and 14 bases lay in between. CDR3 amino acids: CASSQDEADGAYEQYF. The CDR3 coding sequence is TGCGCCAGCAGCCAAGATGAGGCGGACGGGGCCTACGAGCAGTACTTC.

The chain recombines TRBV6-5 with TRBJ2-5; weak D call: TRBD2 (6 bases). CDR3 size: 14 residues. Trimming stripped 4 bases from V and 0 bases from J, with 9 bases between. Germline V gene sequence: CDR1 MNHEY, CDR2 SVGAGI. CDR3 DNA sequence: TGTGCCAGCAGTTCCTGGGACTACCAAGAGACCCAGTACTTC. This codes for CASSSWDYQETQYF.

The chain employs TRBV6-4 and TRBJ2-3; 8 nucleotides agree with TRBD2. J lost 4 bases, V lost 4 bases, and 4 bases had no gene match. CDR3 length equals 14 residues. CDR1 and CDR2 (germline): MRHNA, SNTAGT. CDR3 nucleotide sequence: TGTGCCAGCAGTGTAGCGGGATCGGCAGATACGCAGTATTTT. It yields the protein CASSVAGSADTQYF.

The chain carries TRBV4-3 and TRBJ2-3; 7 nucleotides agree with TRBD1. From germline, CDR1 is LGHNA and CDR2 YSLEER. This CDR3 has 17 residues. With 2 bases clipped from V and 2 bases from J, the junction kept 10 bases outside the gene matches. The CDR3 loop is CASSQTPNRGSTDTQYF. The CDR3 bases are TGCGCCAGCAGCCAAACACCAAACAGGGGATCCACAGATACGCAGTATTTT.

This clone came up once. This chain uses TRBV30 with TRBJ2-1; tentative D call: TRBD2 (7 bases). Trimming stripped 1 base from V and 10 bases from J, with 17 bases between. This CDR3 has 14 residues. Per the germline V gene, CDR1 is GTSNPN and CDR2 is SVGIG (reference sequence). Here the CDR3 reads CAWSEGGGSQEQFF. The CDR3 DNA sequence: TGTGCCTGGAGTGAGGGGGGAGGGTCCCAGGAGCAGTTCTTC.

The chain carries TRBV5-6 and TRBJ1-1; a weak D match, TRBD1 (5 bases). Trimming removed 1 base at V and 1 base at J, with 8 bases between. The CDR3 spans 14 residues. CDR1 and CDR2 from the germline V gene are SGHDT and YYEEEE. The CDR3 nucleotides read TGTGCCAGCAGCTTGACTGGGGGGAACACTGAAGCTTTCTTT. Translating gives CASSLTGGNTEAFF.

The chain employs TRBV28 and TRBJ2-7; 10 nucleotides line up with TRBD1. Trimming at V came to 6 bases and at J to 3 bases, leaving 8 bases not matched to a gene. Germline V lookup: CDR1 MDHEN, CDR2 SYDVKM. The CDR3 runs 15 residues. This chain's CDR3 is CASRFRTGGGYEQYF. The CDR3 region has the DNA TGTGCCAGCAGGTTTCGGACAGGGGGGGGCTACGAGCAGTACTTC. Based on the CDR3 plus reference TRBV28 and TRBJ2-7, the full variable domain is DVKVTQSSRYLVKRTGEKVFLECVQDMDHENMFWYRQDPGLGLRLIYFSYDVKMKEKGDIPEGYSVSREKKERFSLILESASTNQTSMYLCASRFRTGGGYEQYFGPGTRLTVT.

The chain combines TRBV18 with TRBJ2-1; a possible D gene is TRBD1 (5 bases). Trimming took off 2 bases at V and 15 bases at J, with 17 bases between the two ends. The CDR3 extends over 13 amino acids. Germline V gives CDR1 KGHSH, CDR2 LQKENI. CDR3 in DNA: TGTGCCAGCTCACCAGTTTTGGGGCCAGATGGGTTCTTC. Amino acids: CASSPVLGPDGFF.

The CDR3 spells CASSLGDAGAYEQYF. CDR3 DNA sequence: TGTGCCAGCAGTTTAGGGGATGCGGGTGCCTACGAGCAGTACTTC. This chain joins TRBV27 and TRBJ2-7, with D possibly matching TRBD2 (5 bases). This CDR3 comprises 15 residues. In germline, CDR1 is MNHEY, CDR2 SMNVEV (reference sequence). V was pared by 2 bases and J by 2 bases, with 13 bases between.

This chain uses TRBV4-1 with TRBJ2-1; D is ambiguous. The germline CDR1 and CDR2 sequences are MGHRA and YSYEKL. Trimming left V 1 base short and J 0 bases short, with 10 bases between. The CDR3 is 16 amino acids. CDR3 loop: CASSQASLTSYNEQFF. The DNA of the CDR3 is TGCGCCAGCAGCCAAGCTTCTTTGACCTCCTACAATGAGCAGTTCTTC.

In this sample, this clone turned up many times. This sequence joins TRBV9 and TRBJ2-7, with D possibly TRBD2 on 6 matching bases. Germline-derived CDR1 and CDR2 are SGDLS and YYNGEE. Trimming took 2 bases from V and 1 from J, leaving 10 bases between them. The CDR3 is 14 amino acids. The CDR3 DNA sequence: TGTGCCAGCAGCGTTTTCGGGGGATCCTACGAGCAGTACTTC. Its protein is CASSVFGGSYEQYF.

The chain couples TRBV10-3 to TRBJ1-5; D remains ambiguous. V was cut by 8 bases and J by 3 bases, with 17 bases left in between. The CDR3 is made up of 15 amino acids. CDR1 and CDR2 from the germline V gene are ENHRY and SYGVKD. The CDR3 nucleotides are TGTGCCATCGCCCCGGAGGGAGTGATCAATCAGCCCCAGCATTTT. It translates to CAIAPEGVINQPQHF.

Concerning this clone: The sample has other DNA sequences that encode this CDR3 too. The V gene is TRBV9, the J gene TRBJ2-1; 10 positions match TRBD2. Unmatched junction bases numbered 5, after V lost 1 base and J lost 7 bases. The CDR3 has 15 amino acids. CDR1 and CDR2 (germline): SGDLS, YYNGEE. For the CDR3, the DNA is TGTGCCAGCAGCGTATGGGCTAGCGGGGGTAATGAGCAGTTCTTC. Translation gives CASSVWASGGNEQFF.

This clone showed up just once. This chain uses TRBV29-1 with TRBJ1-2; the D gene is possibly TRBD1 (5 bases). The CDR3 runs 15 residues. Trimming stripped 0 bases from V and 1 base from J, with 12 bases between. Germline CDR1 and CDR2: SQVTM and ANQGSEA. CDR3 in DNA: TGCAGCGTTGAAGATTCTCGGGACCTTAACTATGGCTACACCTTC. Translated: CSVEDSRDLNYGYTF.

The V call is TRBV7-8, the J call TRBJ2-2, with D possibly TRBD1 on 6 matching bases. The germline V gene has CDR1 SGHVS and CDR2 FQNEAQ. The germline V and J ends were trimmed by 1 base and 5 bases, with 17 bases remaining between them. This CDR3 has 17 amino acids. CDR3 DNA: TGTGCCAGCAGCTTAGTAGCGTCAGGGGCAGTAACCGGGGAGCTGTTTTTT. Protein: CASSLVASGAVTGELFF.

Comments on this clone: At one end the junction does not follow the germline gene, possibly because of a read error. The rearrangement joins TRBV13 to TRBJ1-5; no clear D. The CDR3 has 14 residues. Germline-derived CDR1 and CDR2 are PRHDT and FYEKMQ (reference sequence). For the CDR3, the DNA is TGTGCCAGCAGCTTAGGACCCGGCAACCAGCCCCAGCATTTT. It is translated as CASSLGPGNQPQHF. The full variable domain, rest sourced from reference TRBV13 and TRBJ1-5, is AAGVIQSPRHLIKEKRETATLKCYPIPRHDTVYWYQQGPGQDPQFLISFYEKMQSDKGSIPDRFSAQQFSDYHSELNMSSLELGDSALYFCASSLGPGNQPQHFGDGTRLSIL.

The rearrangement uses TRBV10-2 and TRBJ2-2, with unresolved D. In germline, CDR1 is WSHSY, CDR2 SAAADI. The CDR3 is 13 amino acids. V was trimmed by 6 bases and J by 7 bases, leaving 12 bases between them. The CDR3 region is CASSAGAYGELFF. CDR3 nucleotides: TGCGCCAGCAGCGCCGGAGCGTACGGGGAGCTGTTTTTT.

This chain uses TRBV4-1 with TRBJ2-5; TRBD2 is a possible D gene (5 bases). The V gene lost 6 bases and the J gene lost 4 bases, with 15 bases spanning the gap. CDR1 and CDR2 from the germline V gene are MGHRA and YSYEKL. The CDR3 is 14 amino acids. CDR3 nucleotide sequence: TGCGCCAGCAGGCCCGTCGGGGTCGGAGAGACCCAGTACTTC. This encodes CASRPVGVGETQYF.

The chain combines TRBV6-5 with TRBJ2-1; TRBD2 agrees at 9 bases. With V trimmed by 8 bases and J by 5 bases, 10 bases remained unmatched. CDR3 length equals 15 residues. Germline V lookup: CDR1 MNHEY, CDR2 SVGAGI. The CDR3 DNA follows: TGTGCCAGCTTTATGGGCGGGGGGGCCCACAATGAGCAGTTCTTC. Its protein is CASFMGGGAHNEQFF.

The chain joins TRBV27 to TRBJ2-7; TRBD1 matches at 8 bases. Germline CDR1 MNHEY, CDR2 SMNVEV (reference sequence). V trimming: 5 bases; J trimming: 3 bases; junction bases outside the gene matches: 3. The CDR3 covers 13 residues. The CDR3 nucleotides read TGTGCCAGCAGTCAAACAGGGGGCTACGAGCAGTACTTC. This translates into CASSQTGGYEQYF.

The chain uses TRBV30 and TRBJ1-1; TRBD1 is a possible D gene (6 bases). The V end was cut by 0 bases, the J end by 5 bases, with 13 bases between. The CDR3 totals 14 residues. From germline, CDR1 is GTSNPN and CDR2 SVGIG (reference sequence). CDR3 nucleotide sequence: TGTGCCTGGAGTGTTGACAGGAGAGGAACTGAAGCTTTCTTT. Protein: CAWSVDRRGTEAFF.

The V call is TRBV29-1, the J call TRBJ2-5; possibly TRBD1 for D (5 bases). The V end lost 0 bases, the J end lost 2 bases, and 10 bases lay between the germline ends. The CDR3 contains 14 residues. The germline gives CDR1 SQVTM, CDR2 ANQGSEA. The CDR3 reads CSVEDSQGQETQYF. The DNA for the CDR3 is TGCAGCGTTGAAGATTCCCAGGGTCAAGAGACCCAGTACTTC.

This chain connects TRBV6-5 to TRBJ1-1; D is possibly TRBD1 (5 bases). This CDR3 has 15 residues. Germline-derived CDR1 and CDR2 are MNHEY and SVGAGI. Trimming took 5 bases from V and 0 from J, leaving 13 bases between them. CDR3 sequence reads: CASSPGLTMNTEAFF. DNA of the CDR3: TGTGCCAGCAGTCCGGGACTTACCATGAACACTGAAGCTTTCTTT.

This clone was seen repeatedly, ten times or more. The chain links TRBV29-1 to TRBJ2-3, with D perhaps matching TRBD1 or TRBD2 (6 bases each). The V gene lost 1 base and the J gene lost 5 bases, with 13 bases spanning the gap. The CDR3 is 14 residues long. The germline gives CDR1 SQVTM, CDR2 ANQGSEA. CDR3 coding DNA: TGCAGCGTTGAAGTGGGGGGCGCGGGAGATACGCAGTATTTT. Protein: CSVEVGGAGDTQYF.